This passage covers 18 T cell receptor beta chains from one sample sequenced in a study of human T cells and chemical hapten exposure. TCRdb reprocessed the RACE reads via MiXCR and lists one record per CDR3 protein. The repertoire includes more than 150,000 distinct CDR3 sequences, about 22% of them detected once, and over 2% sits in the top ten. The time point was: patch test 3, about 24 weeks after DPC sensitization. Treatment defined: therapeutic diphenylcyclopropenone sensitization with weekly scalp DPC. Material: whole blood, obtained in connection with sensitization to the hapten diphenylcyclopropenone (DPC). These receptors all come from a middle-aged woman with alopecia areata. Some clones in this sample may be carry-over from other donors' samples.

V gene TRBV10-3 combines with J gene TRBJ2-3, with TRBD2 identical over 10 bases. The V gene's germline CDR1 is ENHRY and CDR2 SYGVKD. V was pared by 4 bases and J by 0 bases, with 1 base of the junction left unmatched. The CDR3 has 15 residues. CDR3 residues: CAISVAGGSTDTQYF. DNA of the CDR3: TGTGCCATCAGTGTAGCGGGAGGTAGCACAGATACGCAGTATTTT.

Here the CDR3 DNA reads TGCAGCGCCCGCAGGGAGGCGGGGGCCGGGGAGCTGTTTTTT. This codes for CSARREAGAGELFF. This chain connects TRBV29-1 to TRBJ2-2; 7 bases are shared with TRBD2. The CDR3 sequence is 14 residues long. Germline CDR1 SQVTM, CDR2 ANQGSEA. J was trimmed by 6 bases and V by 7 bases; bases with no gene match: 11.

V usage is TRBV6-2 or TRBV6-3 and J usage is TRBJ1-2; 8 positions agree with TRBD1. Trimming removed 2 bases from V and 0 bases from J; junction bases left unmatched: 11. The CDR3 is made up of 18 amino acids. The germline gives CDR1 MNHEY, CDR2 SVGEGT. The CDR3 loop reads CASSYPIRDRRTNYGYTF. DNA for the CDR3: TGTGCCAGCAGTTACCCCATACGGGACAGGCGGACTAACTATGGCTACACCTTC.

In this sample, this clonotype turned up a few times. V usage is TRBV20-1 and J usage is TRBJ2-3; the D is unclear. Deletions cut 3 bases from V and 1 base from J, with 8 bases between. The CDR3 has 13 residues. Germline V gene sequence: CDR1 DFQATT, CDR2 SNEGSKA (reference sequence). Here the CDR3 DNA reads TGCAGTGCTAGTTCCGCGGGCACAGATACGCAGTATTTT. It is translated as CSASSAGTDTQYF.

The chain employs TRBV20-1 and TRBJ2-1; D assignment may be TRBD1 or TRBD2 (5 bases each). Trimming pared 5 bases from V and 6 bases from J, leaving 14 bases between. Germline loops: CDR1 DFQATT, CDR2 SNEGSKA (reference sequence). The length of the CDR3 is 13 residues. The CDR3 spells CSAPGTTFNEQFF. The CDR3 DNA reads TGCAGTGCTCCCGGGACGACCTTCAATGAGCAGTTCTTC.

This clonotype was found a few times. The rearrangement joins TRBV20-1 to TRBJ2-4; D gene unclear. There are 11 residues in the CDR3. The V end lost 7 bases, the J end lost 1 base, and 5 bases lay between the germline ends. Germline CDR1 DFQATT, CDR2 SNEGSKA (reference sequence). CDR3 sequence reads: CSGMAKNIQYF. The CDR3 DNA sequence: TGCAGTGGTATGGCCAAAAACATTCAGTACTTC.

The rearrangement joins TRBV4-1 to TRBJ1-1, with 9 bases identical to TRBD1. With 4 bases clipped from V and 1 base from J, the junction kept 4 bases outside the gene matches. CDR3 length equals 15 residues. Looked up from germline, CDR1 is MGHRA and CDR2 is YSYEKL. The CDR3 DNA reads as TGCGCCAGCAGCCTGTCGGGACAGGGGAACACTGAAGCTTTCTTT. It is translated as CASSLSGQGNTEAFF.

V and J are TRBV7-6 and TRBJ2-3; the D gene could be TRBD1 or TRBD2 (5 bases each). V lost 5 bases and J lost 2, with 11 bases in between. Germline V CDR1 and CDR2: SGHVS, FNYEAQ. The CDR3 is made up of 14 amino acids. The CDR3 DNA follows: TGTGCCAGCAGCCCCGGGACGCTCACAGATACGCAGTATTTT. It codes for CASSPGTLTDTQYF.

This rearrangement joins TRBV4-1 to TRBJ2-2; no firm D call. CDR1 is MGHRA and CDR2 is YSYEKL in the germline V gene. V lost 4 bases to trimming and J lost 1 base, with 13 bases between them. The CDR3 covers 16 residues. CDR3 DNA: TGCGCCAGCAGCCTACCTCGGTTGGGGAACACCGGGGAGCTGTTTTTT. It yields the protein CASSLPRLGNTGELFF.

The gene calls are TRBV12-3 or TRBV12-4 and TRBJ2-2; 8 bases map to TRBD2. The ends lost 4 bases at V and 2 bases at J; junction bases unmatched: 6. The CDR3 is 16 residues long. CDR3 in amino acids: CASSYAGGVNTGELFF. The CDR3 DNA reads TGTGCCAGCAGTTACGCCGGGGGGGTCAACACCGGGGAGCTGTTTTTT.

The genes are TRBV5-5 and TRBJ2-2; TRBD2 matches at 9 bases. This CDR3 spans 15 amino acids. V shed 3 bases and J 4 bases; nucleotides not matched to a gene: 4. Germline CDR1 reads SGHKS; CDR2 reads YYEKEE (reference sequence). The CDR3 sequence: CASSSAGLATGELFF. CDR3 DNA: TGTGCCAGCAGCTCCGCGGGACTAGCCACCGGGGAGCTGTTTTTT.

The rearrangement links TRBV21-1 to TRBJ2-3; the D segment call TRBD2 is taken from the table without a DNA check. TRBV21-1 is a listed pseudogene. This CDR3 is 16 amino acids long. CDR3 sequence (DNA): TGTGCCAGCAGGACAAACACTAGCGCTTGCACAGATACGCAGTATTTT. Protein: CASRTNTSACTDTQYF.

This clonotype was observed a handful of times. As DNA, the CDR3 is TGCGCCAGCAGCCAAGAACGGTCAGGGGACACTGAAGCTTTCTTT. The encoded protein is CASSQERSGDTEAFF. This chain uses TRBV4-1 with TRBJ1-1, with D possibly TRBD1 on 6 matching bases. This CDR3 region has 15 residues. CDR1 and CDR2 (germline): MGHRA, YSYEKL. V lost 0 bases, J lost 3 bases, and 11 bases lay in between.

This clonotype was seen repeatedly, ten times or more. This chain connects TRBV7-2 to TRBJ1-2, with TRBD1 identical over 10 bases. The ends lost 1 base at V and 7 bases at J; junction bases unmatched: 6. The CDR3 has 15 residues. Germline lookup yields CDR1 SGHTA and CDR2 FQGNSA. The DNA for the CDR3 is TGTGCCAGCAGCTTAGTGACAGGGGGCGGGAGTGGCTACACCTTC. Translation gives CASSLVTGGGSGYTF. Full variable domain (remainder filled in from reference TRBV7-2 and TRBJ1-2): GAGVSQSPSNKVTEKGKDVELRCDPISGHTALYWYRQSLGQGLEFLIYFQGNSAPDKSGLPSDRFSAERTGGSVSTLTIQRTQQEDSAVYLCASSLVTGGGSGYTFGSGTRLTVV.

This clonotype has a handful of counts. The chain combines TRBV5-4 with TRBJ2-7; a weak D match, TRBD2 (7 bases). Trimming removed 4 bases from V and 6 bases from J, with 23 bases in between. CDR3 length: 16 residues. CDR1 is SGHNT, CDR2 YYREEE, per germline (reference sequence). The CDR3 bases are TGTGCCAGCAGCACCGACGGGGGGCCGGCTGTGAGCGAGCAGTACTTC. Translation: CASSTDGGPAVSEQYF.

The chain couples TRBV5-6 to TRBJ2-1; 12 bases are a match to TRBD2. The CDR3 is made up of 16 amino acids. Trimming cost V 4 bases and J 3 bases; bases outside gene matches: 5. Germline lookup yields CDR1 SGHDT and CDR2 YYEEEE. The DNA for the CDR3 is TGTGCCAGCAGCCCTCTAGCGGGAGGGCACTACAATGAGCAGTTCTTC. It specifies CASSPLAGGHYNEQFF.

The chain couples TRBV12-3 or TRBV12-4 to TRBJ2-2; 7 bases are a match to TRBD1. This CDR3 region has 15 residues. After removal of 2 bases from V and 4 bases from J, the junction contained 4 bases not matched to a gene. The CDR3 coding sequence is TGTGCCAGCAGTTTAATAGGGGGCCTCACCGGGGAGCTGTTTTTT. This encodes CASSLIGGLTGELFF.

The chain recombines TRBV20-1 with TRBJ2-1; the match to TRBD2 covers 7 bases. Germline CDR1 DFQATT, CDR2 SNEGSKA (reference sequence). The J segment lost 4 bases and the V segment lost 5 bases, leaving 14 bases of the junction unmatched. The CDR3 covers 16 residues. Here the CDR3 reads CSAERVGLESYNEQFF. The CDR3 DNA sequence: TGCAGTGCTGAGAGGGTTGGACTAGAGTCATACAATGAGCAGTTCTTC.